This T cell receptor (beta chain) derives from a study of Ad26.COV2.S vaccination and SARS-CoV-2 variants. Produced via immunoSEQ multiplex PCR; TCRdb's table is partial and in-frame only. The data hold about 350,000 clones, with approximately 90% observed a single time. CDR1 and CDR2 (germline): SEHNR, FQNEAQ (reference sequence). Trimming removed 7 bases from V and 2 bases from J; junction bases left unmatched: 10. The CDR3 totals 18 residues. The genes are TRBV7-9 and TRBJ2-3; TRBD2 matches 15 bases. The sample here was peripheral blood, taken after recovery from COVID-19. The TCR originated in a human donor who had recovered from COVID-19. The CDR3 reads CASNGLAGGLLYTDTQYF. CDR3 bases: TGTGCCAGCAACGGACTAGCGGGGGGGCTACTATACACAGATACGCAGTATTTT. Full variable domain (remainder filled in from reference TRBV7-9 and TRBJ2-3): DTGVSQNPRHKITKRGQNVTFRCDPISEHNRLYWYRQTLGQGPEFLTYFQNEAQLEKSRLLSDRFSAERPKGSFSTLEIQRTEQGDSAMYLCASNGLAGGLLYTDTQYFGPGTRLTVL.